Listed here are 22 T cell receptor beta chains from one sample, sequenced in a study of cytomegalovirus exposure and HLA in healthy donors. The data were produced by immunoSEQ multiplex PCR, yet TCRdb's version contains in-frame clones alone and is incomplete. Of 300,000 to 350,000 clones detected, nearly 90% appear once; the ten largest clones hold roughly 0.96%. Source material: PBMCs. Receptors were obtained from a man aged 30 to 45 in good health and CMV-seronegative.

This chain uses TRBV13 with TRBJ2-7; TRBD2 matches at 7 bases. The germline V gene has CDR1 PRHDT and CDR2 FYEKMQ (reference sequence). The CDR3 contains 15 residues. The trim removed 5 bases at V and 0 bases at J, leaving 7 bases unmatched. CDR3 coding DNA: TGTGCCAGCAGCCTTAGGGGAGGGAGCTCCTACGAGCAGTACTTC. This translates into CASSLRGGSSYEQYF.

The CDR3 DNA reads TGTGCCAGCAGCTTGGTAGGCGGTCTACAGGCGGGGACTGAAGCTTTCTTT. It encodes CASSLVGGLQAGTEAFF. J is TRBJ1-1 and V is TRBV5-6; a possible D gene is TRBD1 (5 bases). The germline V gene has CDR1 SGHDT and CDR2 YYEEEE. The V end lost 0 bases, the J end lost 5 bases, and 20 bases lay between the germline ends. The length of the CDR3 is 17 residues.

The rearrangement uses TRBV4-2 and TRBJ2-1, with 7 bases that match TRBD2. V lost 1 base and J lost 7; bases outside the gene matches: 7. The CDR3 is 15 residues long. The V gene's germline CDR1 is LGHNA and CDR2 YNFKEQ. This CDR3 reads CASSQVSTSWNEQFF. CDR3 coding DNA: TGTGCCAGCAGCCAAGTGTCGACTAGCTGGAATGAGCAGTTCTTC.

The rearrangement links TRBV27 to TRBJ1-6, with D maybe TRBD1 (5 bases). This CDR3 region has 14 residues. V lost 3 bases and J 10 bases, leaving 13 bases between the germline ends. Germline V gene data show CDR1 as MNHEY and CDR2 as SMNVEV (reference sequence). Here the CDR3 reads CASSFRGKSSPLHF. CDR3 nucleotide sequence: TGTGCCAGCAGTTTTAGGGGTAAAAGCTCACCCCTCCACTTT.

This clone is a singleton in its sample. The CDR3 spells CASSPNILRDRAYEQYF. The CDR3 bases are TGTGCCAGCTCACCTAACATACTCCGGGACAGGGCCTACGAGCAGTACTTC. The genes are TRBV18 and TRBJ2-7, with TRBD1 matching over 9 bases. This CDR3 has 17 amino acids. Germline trimming cut 3 bases from V and 2 bases from J; bases unmatched to any gene: 11. CDR1 and CDR2 from the germline V gene are KGHSH and LQKENI.

CDR3 sequence reads: CASGIGDQPQHF. The CDR3 coding sequence is TGTGCCAGCGGTATAGGGGATCAGCCCCAGCATTTT. The genes are TRBV6-6 and TRBJ1-5; TRBD1 might be the D (5 bases). The CDR3 sequence is 12 residues long. V lost 8 bases, J lost 5 bases, and 10 bases lay in between. Per the germline V gene, CDR1 is MNHNY and CDR2 is SVGAGI (reference sequence).

V usage is TRBV7-9 and J usage is TRBJ2-3; possibly TRBD1 for D (6 bases). Trimming cost V 6 bases and J 2 bases, with 15 bases left between them. Germline assignment: CDR1 SEHNR and CDR2 FQNEAQ (reference sequence). This CDR3 has 15 residues. The CDR3 nucleotides read TGTGCCAGCAGTACCACAGGGTCATACACAGATACGCAGTATTTT. Its protein is CASSTTGSYTDTQYF. Based on the CDR3 plus reference TRBV7-9 and TRBJ2-3, the full variable domain is DTGVSQNPRHKITKRGQNVTFRCDPISEHNRLYWYRQTLGQGPEFLTYFQNEAQLEKSRLLSDRFSAERPKGSFSTLEIQRTEQGDSAMYLCASSTTGSYTDTQYFGPGTRLTVL.

This clone was recorded only once. The chain carries TRBV5-1 and TRBJ2-7, with D possibly being TRBD1 (5 bases). CDR1 is SGHRS and CDR2 is YFSETQ in the germline V gene. V lost 5 bases and J lost 6, with 9 bases in between. The CDR3 runs 11 residues. CDR3 sequence: CASRIGVEQYF. The CDR3 DNA reads as TGCGCCAGCAGAATAGGGGTCGAGCAGTACTTC.

The chain employs TRBV27 and TRBJ2-7; 7 bases align to TRBD1. The CDR3 sequence is 12 residues long. Germline V gives CDR1 MNHEY, CDR2 SMNVEV (reference sequence). V lost 5 bases to trimming and J lost 6 bases; unmatched junction nucleotides: 4. This CDR3 is CASSLTGSEQYF. The CDR3 DNA reads as TGTGCCAGCAGTCTGACAGGGTCCGAGCAGTACTTC.

The V and J genes are TRBV7-6 and TRBJ1-2; 8 bases align to TRBD1. The CDR3 is 16 residues long. J gave up 6 bases and V 1 base, and 10 bases lay outside the gene matches. CDR1 is SGHVS, CDR2 FNYEAQ, per germline. The DNA of the CDR3 is TGTGCCAGCAGCTTAGATCCTACAGGGGGGTGGGATGGCTACACCTTC. Translation: CASSLDPTGGWDGYTF.

CDR3 protein: CASNRVINCWYEQYF. The CDR3 DNA reads as TGTGCCAGCAATCGAGTTATCAATTGCTGGTACGAGCAGTACTTC. The chain joins TRBV6-4 to TRBJ2-7; D unclear. The V end was cut by 7 bases, the J end by 4 bases, with 20 bases between. Germline lookup yields CDR1 MRHNA and CDR2 SNTAGT. The length of the CDR3 is 15 residues.

The V gene is TRBV27, the J gene TRBJ2-7; the D gene is possibly TRBD1 (5 bases). This CDR3 has 14 residues. Looked up from germline, CDR1 is MNHEY and CDR2 is SMNVEV (reference sequence). V was clipped by 3 bases and J by 2 bases, with 11 bases between them. CDR3 protein: CASSFSQGPYEQYF. The CDR3 DNA reads TGTGCCAGCAGTTTTTCTCAGGGTCCCTACGAGCAGTACTTC.

J is TRBJ2-7 and V is TRBV7-6; the match to TRBD2 covers 8 bases. V lost 4 bases and J lost 1; bases outside the gene matches: 3. This CDR3 comprises 14 residues. Germline V gives CDR1 SGHVS, CDR2 FNYEAQ. The CDR3 bases are TGTGCCAGCAGCTCTAGCGGGCGGTCCTACGAGCAGTACTTC. Translating gives CASSSSGRSYEQYF.

The chain has TRBV19 and TRBJ2-5; TRBD1 agrees at 8 bases. V trimming: 5 bases; J trimming: 5 bases; junction bases outside the gene matches: 10. Per germline, CDR1 LNHDA and CDR2 SQIVND (reference sequence). CDR3 length: 15 residues. CDR3 in amino acids: CASSVSGGEWETQYF. The CDR3 DNA is TGTGCCAGTAGTGTATCAGGGGGCGAGTGGGAGACCCAGTACTTC. Based on the CDR3 plus reference TRBV19 and TRBJ2-5, the full variable domain is DGGITQSPKYLFRKEGQNVTLSCEQNLNHDAMYWYRQDPGQGLRLIYYSQIVNDFQKGDIAEGYSVSREKKESFPLTVTSAQKNPTAFYLCASSVSGGEWETQYFGPGTRLLVL.

The gene calls are TRBV11-2 and TRBJ1-2, with 8 bases lining up with TRBD1. The CDR3 is made up of 15 amino acids. Germline-derived CDR1 and CDR2 are SGHAT and FQNNGV. V was pared by 5 bases and J by 8 bases, with 13 bases of the junction left unmatched. As DNA, the CDR3 is TGTGCCAGCAGCGGCCCGGACAGGGCGTTATACGGCTACACCTTC. This sequence encodes CASSGPDRALYGYTF.

The V and J genes are TRBV9 and TRBJ1-6; TRBD1 agrees at 7 bases. V gave up 3 bases and J gave up 1 base; unmatched junction bases: 10. There are 18 residues in the CDR3. Germline-derived CDR1 and CDR2 are SGDLS and YYNGEE. The CDR3, as DNA: TGTGCCAGCAGCGCCCGACCGACAGGGAAGTCCTATAATTCACCCCTCCACTTT. It yields the protein CASSARPTGKSYNSPLHF.

V is TRBV6-1 and J is TRBJ1-5; D perhaps matches TRBD1 (5 bases). CDR3 size: 15 residues. V shed 2 bases and J shed 2 bases, with 10 bases lying between them. Germline V gene lookup returns CDR1 MNHNS and CDR2 SASEGT. CDR3 in amino acids: CASSELPQGNQPQHF. CDR3 bases: TGTGCCAGCAGTGAACTTCCACAGGGCAATCAGCCCCAGCATTTT.

The J gene is TRBJ2-2, the V gene TRBV1; TRBD1, the D gene given by the table, was not confirmed from the DNA. TRBV1 is tagged as a pseudogene. CDR3 size: 16 residues. CDR3 sequence reads: CTSSHSGTGDTGELFF. The DNA for the CDR3 is TGCACCAGCAGCCACTCCGGGACAGGGGACACCGGGGAGCTGTTTTTT.

V and J are TRBV27 and TRBJ1-6, with unresolved D. The CDR3 totals 16 residues. V was clipped by 4 bases and J by 7 bases, with 17 bases between them. CDR1 and CDR2 from the germline V gene are MNHEY and SMNVEV (reference sequence). CDR3 sequence reads: CASSSPSGLLNSPLHF. For the CDR3, the DNA is TGTGCCAGCAGTTCCCCCAGTGGGCTGCTGAATTCACCCCTCCACTTT.

The J gene is TRBJ2-5, the V gene TRBV13, with TRBD2 matching 15 bases. This CDR3 has 16 residues. Germline V lookup: CDR1 PRHDT, CDR2 FYEKMQ (reference sequence). V trimming: 5 bases; J trimming: 6 bases; junction bases outside the gene matches: 7. CDR3 DNA: TGTGCCAGCAGCCTTCGGACTAGCGGGGGGGAAAAGACCCAGTACTTC. Amino acid sequence: CASSLRTSGGEKTQYF. The full variable domain, in which reference TRBV13 and TRBJ2-5 provide the parts outside the CDR3, is AAGVIQSPRHLIKEKRETATLKCYPIPRHDTVYWYQQGPGQDPQFLISFYEKMQSDKGSIPDRFSAQQFSDYHSELNMSSLELGDSALYFCASSLRTSGGEKTQYFGPGTRLLVL.

V is TRBV5-5 and J is TRBJ1-2; D not certain. The CDR3 sequence is 14 residues long. Between the trimmed V and J ends, which lost 0 bases and 2 bases, there was a span of 8 bases. Germline CDR1 SGHKS, CDR2 YYEKEE (reference sequence). The CDR3 nucleotides read TGTGCCAGCAGCTTGGGACCAGGCAACTATGGCTACACCTTC. This gives the protein CASSLGPGNYGYTF.

The V gene is TRBV18, the J gene TRBJ2-7, with D possibly being TRBD1 (6 bases). Germline lookup yields CDR1 KGHSH and CDR2 LQKENI. The CDR3 has 17 amino acids. Trimming left V 5 bases short and J 9 bases short, with 29 bases between. The CDR3 DNA reads TGTGCCAGCTCAAAACAGGTTACGGGACAAACGAGTATAGGGCAGTACTTC. It translates to CASSKQVTGQTSIGQYF.